This TCR beta chain was obtained from a study of neurological immune-mediated disorders. 5'RACE employing 10-nucleotide random UMIs yielded the cDNA. Using its own MiXCR run on the 5' RACE reads, TCRdb lists one record per CDR3 protein. The sample yields 55,000 to 85,000 distinct CDR3 sequences, more than 3% seen once. Trimming removed 5 bases from V and 2 bases from J, with 15 bases in between. CDR3 length: 15 amino acids. The germline V gene has CDR1 MDHEN and CDR2 SYDVKM. Unsorted libraries were generated from 2 million PBMCs held at -80 degrees C. This chain links TRBV28 with TRBJ1-1, with TRBD1 as a possible D gene (5 bases). Sequencing used PBMCs. This receptor was obtained from a woman aged 45-60 years with multiple sclerosis. The CDR3 DNA is TGTGCCAGCAGTCCCCCGGAGCAGGGAAACACTGAAGCTTTCTTT. This gives the protein CASSPPEQGNTEAFF.